A few counts support the clone carrying this T cell receptor beta chain. The sample originates from a study of cytotoxic CD8 clonotypes in ibrutinib-treated CLL. V lost 3 bases and J 7 bases, leaving 7 bases between the germline ends. The CDR3 spans 13 residues. The germline CDR1 and CDR2 sequences are WNHNN and SYGVQD (reference sequence). The table came from immunoSEQ multiplex PCR; TCRdb's copy has only in-frame clones and leaves some out. This repertoire shows approximately 40,000 clones, roughly three quarters found once; its top ten account for about 9.4%. V usage is TRBV10-1 and J usage is TRBJ1-6; possibly TRBD1 for D (5 bases). The sequenced sample was PBMCs, obtained at disease progression, from a patient treated with ibrutinib. The receptor was isolated from a human donor with chronic lymphocytic leukemia. CDR3 sequence reads: CASSEGVNSPLHF. CDR3 DNA: TGCGCCAGCAGTGAAGGGGTCAATTCACCCCTCCACTTT.